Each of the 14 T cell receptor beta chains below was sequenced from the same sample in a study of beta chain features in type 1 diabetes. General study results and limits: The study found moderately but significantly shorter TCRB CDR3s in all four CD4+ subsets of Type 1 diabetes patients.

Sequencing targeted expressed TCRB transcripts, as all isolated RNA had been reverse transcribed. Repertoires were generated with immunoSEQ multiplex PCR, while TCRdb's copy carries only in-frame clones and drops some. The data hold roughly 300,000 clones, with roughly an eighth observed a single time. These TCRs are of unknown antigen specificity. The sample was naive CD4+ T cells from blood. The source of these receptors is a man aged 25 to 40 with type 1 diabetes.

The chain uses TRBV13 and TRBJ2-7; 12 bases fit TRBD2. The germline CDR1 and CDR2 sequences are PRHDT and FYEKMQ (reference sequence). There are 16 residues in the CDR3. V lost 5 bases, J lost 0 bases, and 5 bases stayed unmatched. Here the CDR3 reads CASSTLTSGSSYEQYF. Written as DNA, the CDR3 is TGTGCCAGCAGCACGTTGACTAGCGGGAGCTCCTACGAGCAGTACTTC. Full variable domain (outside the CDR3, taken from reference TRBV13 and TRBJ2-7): AAGVIQSPRHLIKEKRETATLKCYPIPRHDTVYWYQQGPGQDPQFLISFYEKMQSDKGSIPDRFSAQQFSDYHSELNMSSLELGDSALYFCASSTLTSGSSYEQYFGPGTRLTVT.

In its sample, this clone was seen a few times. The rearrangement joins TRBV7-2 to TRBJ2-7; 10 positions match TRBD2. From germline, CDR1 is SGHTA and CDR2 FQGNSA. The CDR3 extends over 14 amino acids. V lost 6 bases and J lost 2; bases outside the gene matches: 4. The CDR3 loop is CASSLTSGPYEQYF. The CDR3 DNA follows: TGTGCCAGCAGTCTGACTAGCGGGCCCTACGAGCAGTACTTC.

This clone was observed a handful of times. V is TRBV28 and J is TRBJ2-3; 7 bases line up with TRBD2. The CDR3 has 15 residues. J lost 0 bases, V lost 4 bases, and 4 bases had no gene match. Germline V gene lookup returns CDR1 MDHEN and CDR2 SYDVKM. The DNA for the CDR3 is TGTGCCAGCAGTTCGGCTAGCGGCAGCACAGATACGCAGTATTTT. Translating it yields CASSSASGSTDTQYF.

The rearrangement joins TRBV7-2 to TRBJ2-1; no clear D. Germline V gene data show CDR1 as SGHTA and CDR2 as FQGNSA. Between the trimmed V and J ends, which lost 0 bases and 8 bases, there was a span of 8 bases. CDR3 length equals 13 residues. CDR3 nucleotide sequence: TGTGCCAGCAGCTTAGCGCGTTACGATGAGCAGTTCTTC. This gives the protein CASSLARYDEQFF.

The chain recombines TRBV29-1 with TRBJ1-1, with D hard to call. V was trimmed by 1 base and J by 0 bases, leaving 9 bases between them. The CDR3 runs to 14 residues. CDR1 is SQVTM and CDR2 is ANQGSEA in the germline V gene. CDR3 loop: CSVEVPGLNTEAFF. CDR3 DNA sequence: TGCAGCGTTGAAGTTCCGGGTCTGAACACTGAAGCTTTCTTT.

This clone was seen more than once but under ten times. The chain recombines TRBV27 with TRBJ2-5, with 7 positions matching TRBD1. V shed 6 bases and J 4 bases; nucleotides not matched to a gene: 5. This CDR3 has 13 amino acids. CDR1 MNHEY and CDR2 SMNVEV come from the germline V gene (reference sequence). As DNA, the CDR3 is TGTGCCAGCAGATTACAGGGGAGAGAGACCCAGTACTTC. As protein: CASRLQGRETQYF.

The CDR3 reads CATSSTKGMGEKLFF. The CDR3 DNA is TGTGCCACCAGCAGCACGAAGGGGATGGGTGAAAAACTGTTTTTT. This chain joins TRBV15 and TRBJ1-4; D might be TRBD1 (5 bases). V was pared by 3 bases and J by 7 bases, with 15 bases between. The V gene's germline CDR1 is LNHNV and CDR2 YYDKDF (reference sequence). This CDR3 is built from 15 residues.

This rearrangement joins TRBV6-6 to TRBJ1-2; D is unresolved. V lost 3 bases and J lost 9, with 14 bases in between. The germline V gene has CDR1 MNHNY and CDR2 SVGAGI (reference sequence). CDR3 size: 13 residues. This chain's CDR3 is CASSYDPQWRYTF. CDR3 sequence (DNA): TGTGCCAGCAGTTATGATCCTCAGTGGCGCTACACCTTC.

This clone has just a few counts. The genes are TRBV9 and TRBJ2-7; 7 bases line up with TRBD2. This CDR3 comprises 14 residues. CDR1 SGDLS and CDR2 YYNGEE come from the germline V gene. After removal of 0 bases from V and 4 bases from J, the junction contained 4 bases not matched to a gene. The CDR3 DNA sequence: TGTGCCAGCAGCGTAGGCCTAGCGGAATACGAGCAGTACTTC. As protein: CASSVGLAEYEQYF.

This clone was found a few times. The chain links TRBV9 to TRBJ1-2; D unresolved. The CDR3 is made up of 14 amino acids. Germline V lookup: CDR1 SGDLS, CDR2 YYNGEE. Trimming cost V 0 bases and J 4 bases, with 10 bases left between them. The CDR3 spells CASSVGEVGYGYTF. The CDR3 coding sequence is TGTGCCAGCAGCGTAGGGGAGGTTGGCTATGGCTACACCTTC.

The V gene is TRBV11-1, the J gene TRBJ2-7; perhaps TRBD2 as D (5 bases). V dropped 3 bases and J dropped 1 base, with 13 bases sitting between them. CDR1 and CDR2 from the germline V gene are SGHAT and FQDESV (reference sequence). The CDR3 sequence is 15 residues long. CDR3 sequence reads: CASSFKGEGSYEQYF. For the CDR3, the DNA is TGTGCCAGCAGCTTTAAGGGCGAGGGATCCTACGAGCAGTACTTC. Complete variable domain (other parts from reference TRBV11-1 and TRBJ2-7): EAEVAQSPRYKITEKSQAVAFWCDPISGHATLYWYRQILGQGPELLVQFQDESVVDDSQLPKDRFSAERLKGVDSTLKIQPAELGDSAMYLCASSFKGEGSYEQYFGPGTRLTVT.

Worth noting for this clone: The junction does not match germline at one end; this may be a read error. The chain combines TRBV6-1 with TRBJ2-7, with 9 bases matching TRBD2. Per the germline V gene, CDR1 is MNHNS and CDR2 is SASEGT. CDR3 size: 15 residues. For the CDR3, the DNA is TGTGCCAGCAGAGAAGGGACTAGCTTTACCCACGAGCAGTACTTC. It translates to CASREGTSFTHEQYF.

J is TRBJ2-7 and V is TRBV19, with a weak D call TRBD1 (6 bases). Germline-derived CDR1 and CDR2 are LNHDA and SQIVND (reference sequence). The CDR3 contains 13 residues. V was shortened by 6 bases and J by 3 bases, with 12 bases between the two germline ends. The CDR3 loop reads CASSPRQDYEQYF. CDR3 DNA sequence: TGTGCCAGTAGCCCTAGACAGGACTACGAGCAGTACTTC.

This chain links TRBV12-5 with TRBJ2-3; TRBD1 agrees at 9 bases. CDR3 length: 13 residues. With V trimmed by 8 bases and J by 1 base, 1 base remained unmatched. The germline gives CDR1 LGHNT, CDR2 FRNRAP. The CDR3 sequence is CASTGGGTDTQYF. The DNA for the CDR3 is TGTGCTAGTACAGGGGGCGGCACAGATACGCAGTATTTT. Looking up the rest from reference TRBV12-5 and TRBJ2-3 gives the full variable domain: DARVTQTPRHKVTEMGQEVTMRCQPILGHNTVFWYRQTMMQGLELLAYFRNRAPLDDSGMPKDRFSAEMPDATLATLKIQPSEPRDSAVYFCASTGGGTDTQYFGPGTRLTVL.